This record concerns one TCR beta chain sequence. The antigen remains undetermined. A read error may be the cause here, since a much bigger clone is one base away. The source of the sample is a study of blood T cells in healthy people across ages. Researchers collected approximately 9.5 milliliters of peripheral blood from every single donor. Study conclusions and caveats: Roughly linear age-related decline in beta diversity appeared, significant by age 40. Nothing was known about donor CMV status, and this possibly confounded expanded clonotype changes.

The CDR3 loop spans 14 amino acids. Trimming cost V 6 bases and J 7 bases; bases outside gene matches: 6. The second PCR ran roughly 7 to 12 cycles with a sample-barcoded 5' primer and J-beta primers. Each sample provided no less than 3 million CDR3-containing paired-end reads. Each CDR3 protein is one row after TCRdb ran MiXCR on the 5' RACE reads. There are 1,500,000 or so distinct CDR3 sequences in the sample; 42% occur only once, and about 4% lies in the top ten. The sample taken for sequencing was blood. This sequence was found in a woman between 18 and 29 years old in good health. The chain uses TRBV12-3 or TRBV12-4 and TRBJ2-1, with 10 bases lining up with TRBD1. The CDR3 region is CASRRQGAVNEQFF. As DNA, the CDR3 is TGTGCCAGCAGGAGACAGGGGGCGGTAAATGAGCAGTTCTTC.